Below, one TCR beta chain is given with its context. Its antigen is currently unknown. The sample is drawn from a study of cytomegalovirus exposure and HLA in healthy donors. Study-level results: In a later analysis, across HLA loci, associated TCR counts were highest for DRB1, lowest for HLA-C. The authors later linked a missense DCLRE1C variant to TCR beta V- and J-gene trimming.

Primers: 60 Vbeta forward and 13 Jbeta reverse. TCRdb's table, derived via immunoSEQ multiplex PCR, lists solely in-frame clones and lacks some. The sample includes around 170,000 clones, around 86% of them seen just once. Germline lookup yields CDR1 SGHNT and CDR2 YYREEE (reference sequence). The V end was cut by 1 base, the J end by 3 bases, with 8 bases between. CDR3 length: 13 amino acids. The sample taken for sequencing was PBMCs. The receptor was derived from a woman younger than 30 in good health and CMV-seronegative. The rearrangement joins TRBV5-4 to TRBJ2-7, with D hard to call. CDR3 residues: CASSLSIDYEQYF. The DNA for the CDR3 is TGTGCCAGCAGCTTGTCTATAGACTACGAGCAGTACTTC.